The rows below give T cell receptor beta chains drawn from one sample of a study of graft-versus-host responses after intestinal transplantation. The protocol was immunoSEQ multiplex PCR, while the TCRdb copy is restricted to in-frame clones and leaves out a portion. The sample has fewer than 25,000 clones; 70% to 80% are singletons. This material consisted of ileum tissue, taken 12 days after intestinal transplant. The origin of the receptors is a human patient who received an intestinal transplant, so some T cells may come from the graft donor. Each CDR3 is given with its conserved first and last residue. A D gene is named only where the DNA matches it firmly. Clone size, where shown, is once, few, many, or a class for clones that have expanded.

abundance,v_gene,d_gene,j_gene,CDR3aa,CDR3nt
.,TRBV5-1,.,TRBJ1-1,CASSGRGENTEAFF,TGCGCCAGCAGTGGAAGGGGTGAGAACACTGAAGCTTTCTTT
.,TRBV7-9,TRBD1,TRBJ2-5,CASSLIGTGKETQYF,TGTGCCAGCAGCCTTATCGGGACAGGGAAAGAGACCCAGTACTTC
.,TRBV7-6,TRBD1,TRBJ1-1,CASSPTGGDTEAFF,TGTGCCAGCAGCCCGACAGGGGGGGACACTGAAGCTTTCTTT
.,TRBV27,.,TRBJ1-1,CASSLSGRGSTEAFF,TGTGCCAGCAGTTTATCAGGCAGGGGAAGCACTGAAGCTTTCTTT
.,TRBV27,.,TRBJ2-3,CASSPLRLARTSTDTQYF,TGTGCCAGCAGTCCGCTTAGGCTAGCGCGGACTAGCACAGATACGCAGTATTTT
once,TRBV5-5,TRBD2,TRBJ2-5,CASSQDPPAGGPETQYF,TGTGCCAGCAGCCAAGACCCACCAGCGGGGGGACCAGAGACCCAGTACTTC
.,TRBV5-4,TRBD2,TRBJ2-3,CASSTGLAPDTQYF,TGTGCCAGCAGCACGGGACTAGCTCCAGATACGCAGTATTTT
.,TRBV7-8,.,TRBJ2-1,CASSLAGLDFVPNEQFF,TGTGCCAGCAGCTTAGCTGGACTGGATTTTGTGCCCAATGAGCAGTTCTTC
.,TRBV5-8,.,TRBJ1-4,CASSLGQASTNEKLFF,TGTGCCAGCAGCTTGGGACAGGCCTCAACTAATGAAAAACTGTTTTTT
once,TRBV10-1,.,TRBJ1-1,CASSVQAKNGGAVNEAFF,TGCGCCAGCAGTGTACAGGCAAAAAATGGTGGGGCAGTCAATGAAGCTTTCTTT
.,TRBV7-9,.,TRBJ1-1,CASSLAQVNTEAFF,TGTGCCAGCAGCTTAGCACAAGTGAACACTGAAGCTTTCTTT